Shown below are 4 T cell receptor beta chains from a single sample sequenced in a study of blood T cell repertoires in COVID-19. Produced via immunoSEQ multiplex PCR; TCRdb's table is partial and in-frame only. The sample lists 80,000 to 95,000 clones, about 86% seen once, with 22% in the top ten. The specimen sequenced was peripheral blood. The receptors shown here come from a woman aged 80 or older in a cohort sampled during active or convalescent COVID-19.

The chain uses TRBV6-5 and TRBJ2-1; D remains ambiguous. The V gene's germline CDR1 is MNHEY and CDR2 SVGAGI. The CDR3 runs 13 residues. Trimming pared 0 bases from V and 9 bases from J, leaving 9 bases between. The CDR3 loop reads CASSYSTLGEQFF. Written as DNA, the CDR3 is TGTGCCAGCAGTTACTCGACTCTTGGTGAGCAGTTCTTC.

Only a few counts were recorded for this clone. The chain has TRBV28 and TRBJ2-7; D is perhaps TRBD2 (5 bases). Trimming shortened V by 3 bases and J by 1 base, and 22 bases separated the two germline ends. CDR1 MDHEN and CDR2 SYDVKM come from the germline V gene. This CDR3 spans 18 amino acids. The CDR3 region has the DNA TGTGCCAGCAGTTTCCCCGCCGATTGGGCGACGGGGTCCTACGAGCAGTACTTC. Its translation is CASSFPADWATGSYEQYF.

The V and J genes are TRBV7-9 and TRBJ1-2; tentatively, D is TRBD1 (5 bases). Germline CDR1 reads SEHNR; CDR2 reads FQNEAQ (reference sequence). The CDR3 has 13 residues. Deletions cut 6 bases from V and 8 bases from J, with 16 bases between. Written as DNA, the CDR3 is TGTGCCAGCAGGCTAGCAGGGAGGAGCGGCTACACCTTC. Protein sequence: CASRLAGRSGYTF.

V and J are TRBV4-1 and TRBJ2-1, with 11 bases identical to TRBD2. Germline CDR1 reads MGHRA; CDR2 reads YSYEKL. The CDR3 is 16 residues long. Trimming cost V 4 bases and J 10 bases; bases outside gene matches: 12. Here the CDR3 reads CASSRQDMGLAEEQFF. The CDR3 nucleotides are TGCGCCAGCAGCCGGCAAGATATGGGACTAGCGGAAGAGCAGTTCTTC.